In its sample, the clone carrying this TCR beta chain was seen many times. Its antigen is not identified. From RNA, the CDR3 regions of TCR beta chains were amplified and sequenced. The workflow started with a first-round RT-PCR run with HTBI primers and then moved on to a second-round multiplex PCR. TCRdb reprocessed the multiplex PCR reads with MiXCR, giving one entry per CDR3 protein. The profile shows about 170,000 distinct CDR3 sequences, 37% of them singletons. The data belong to a study of Graves' ophthalmopathy and Graves' hyperthyroidism. General study results and limits: Blood also contained most of the expanded thyroid clonotypes above 0.001 frequency. Ophthalmopathy could be told apart from stable hyperthyroidism by a 13-signature model (around 85% sensitivity, approximately 76% specificity).

Pregnancy or lactation, uncontrolled infections and other autoimmune diseases were grounds for excluding patients. A diagnosis was made from clinical symptoms together with serum thyroxine, TRAb, thyroid ultrasound and orbital computed tomography. Between the trimmed V and J ends, which lost 5 bases and 1 base, there was a span of 11 bases. The CDR3 is 13 amino acids. Germline values: CDR1 SQVTM, CDR2 ANQGSEA. This clonotype originated in a woman between 35 and 50 years old with Graves' ophthalmopathy. Sequenced: peripheral blood. The J gene is TRBJ2-5, the V gene TRBV29-1; TRBD1 is a possible D gene (5 bases). Written as DNA, the CDR3 is TGCAGCGTTCCACAGGTGACCCAAGAGACCCAGTACTTC. Its protein product is CSVPQVTQETQYF.